This TCR beta chain stems from a study of T cell responses to AZD1222 COVID-19 vaccine. The study, taken as a whole, reports: The donor cohort was predominantly white British with a female majority, and clonal diversity may have been underestimated. With two AZD1222 doses given, Spike-specific TCR breadth and depth both rose. The study reported that nearly half of spike-specific TCRs target unmutated variant regions.

As for this clone: What it recognizes is unknown.

The protocol was immunoSEQ multiplex PCR, while the TCRdb copy is restricted to in-frame clones and leaves out a portion. The repertoire consists of about 120,000 clones, with approximately 92% occurring once and the leading ten covering just over 4%. Germline CDR1 and CDR2: MDHEN and SYDVKM. V dropped 3 bases and J dropped 3 bases, with 24 bases sitting between them. The CDR3 has 18 amino acids. This chain connects TRBV28 to TRBJ2-7; no firm D call. This sequence originates from an adult who received the MenACWY meningococcal vaccine as a control. The sequences come from peripheral blood, collected 28 days after the second dose of the MenACWY control vaccine. DNA for the CDR3: TGTGCCAGCAGTTTCGGGCGGTACGGCGGCCCTCCAGGCTACGAGCAGTACTTC. Its protein is CASSFGRYGGPPGYEQYF.